This TCR beta chain was sequenced for a study of T cell responses to AZD1222 COVID-19 vaccine. Study summary: Second-dose schedules of about 4 or about 12 weeks were combined.

Using immunoSEQ multiplex PCR, the repertoire was profiled, and TCRdb retains in-frame clones only, with some absent. The sample holds about 130,000 clones; about nine tenths are singletons and the top ten take around 20%. V gave up 6 bases and J gave up 6 bases, with 14 bases separating them. From germline, CDR1 is MNHNY and CDR2 SVGAGI (reference sequence). The CDR3 length is 13 residues. The rearrangement joins TRBV6-6 to TRBJ1-2; perhaps TRBD1 as D (6 bases). The TCR was taken from an adult in good health. Sequenced here: peripheral blood, sampled on day 0 of AZD1222 vaccination. The CDR3 DNA is TGTGCCAGCAGCCCACAGGGACCCAATGGCTACACCTTC. Translated, it gives CASSPQGPNGYTF.